Listed below are T cell receptor beta chains from one sample, sequenced in a study of human T cells and chemical hapten exposure. TCRdb recomputed calls from the RACE reads with MiXCR, one row per CDR3 protein. The sample has tens of thousands of distinct CDR3 sequences, about 8.9% seen once. The material was whole blood, obtained in connection with sensitization to the hapten diphenylcyclopropenone (DPC). The receptors derive from a woman aged 40 to 50 with alopecia areata. Some clones in this sample may be carry-over from other donors' samples. Both conserved end residues are part of each CDR3. For some rows the clone size is stated as once, few or many, or as a class when expanded; others skip it.

v_gene	j_gene	abundance	CDR3aa
TRBV6-4	TRBJ2-3	few	CASSEGRGDTQYF
TRBV7-9	TRBJ1-5	-	CASSRSGDQPQHF
TRBV27	TRBJ1-2	many	CASSLRQNYGYTF
TRBV27	TRBJ2-7	-	CASSLQQGAPEQYF
TRBV7-2	TRBJ1-4	-	CASSLRGQGAQTNEKLFF
TRBV18	TRBJ1-1	many	CASSPQKSGFLNTEAFF
TRBV28	TRBJ1-1	few	CASSLYRMNTEAFF
TRBV15	TRBJ2-7	few	CATSRDRDGDTYEQYF
TRBV28	TRBJ2-7	few	CASSSTGGPSSYEQYF
TRBV6-5	TRBJ2-1	-	CASSYEGQPYNEQFF
TRBV11-2	TRBJ1-1	many	CASSSRVLDTEAFF
TRBV4-1	TRBJ2-1	many	CASSQDWTRNSYNEQFF